This paragraph reports one TCR beta chain. The authors deemed Graves' hyperthyroidism stable absent ophthalmopathy progression within 18 months. Disease duration under 2 months; hyperthyroidism patients were aged 18 to 65. Uncontrolled infection, other autoimmune disease, pregnancy or lactation led to exclusion. This sample is drawn from a study of T cells in Graves' hyperthyroidism and ophthalmopathy. Researchers amplified the TCR beta CDR3 regions from RNA transcripts. Researchers ran a first-round RT-PCR on the TCR CDR3 using the HTBI primer set. TCRdb fed the multiplex PCR reads into MiXCR, producing one record per CDR3 protein. This table has a few hundred thousand distinct CDR3 sequences, roughly 46% appearing once. V was cut by 6 bases and J by 3 bases, with 11 bases left in between. Per germline, CDR1 SNHLY and CDR2 FYNNEI. This CDR3 is 14 amino acids long.

The sample consisted of peripheral blood or thyroid tissue (not recorded which). This clonotype was obtained from a woman younger than 35 with Graves' hyperthyroidism. This chain links TRBV2 with TRBJ2-2; D unclear. The CDR3 sequence is CASRGKVDTGELFF. CDR3 in DNA: TGTGCCAGCAGGGGGAAGGTGGACACCGGGGAGCTGTTTTTT.